Reported below is one T cell receptor (beta chain). Its target is unknown. Method: immunoSEQ multiplex PCR; TCRdb's copy keeps in-frame clones and lacks some. The table shows 110,000 or so clones, with 88% occurring only once. The data were taken from a study of identifying expanded T cells in peripheral blood. Findings and caveats of the study: Variance in clone template counts between roughly 2-week samples significantly increased with total template count across all healthy donors.

Healthy donors had no documented immune events, such as infections, while sampled. The CDR3 consists of 13 residues. V lost 0 bases and J lost 5, with 10 bases in between. CDR1 is GTSNPN, CDR2 SVGIG, per germline (reference sequence). Material: blood. The sequence was collected from a person aged 18-69 years in good health. The J gene is TRBJ1-1, the V gene TRBV30; no firm D call. CDR3 amino acids: CAWSVRSMTEAFF. The CDR3 DNA sequence: TGTGCCTGGAGTGTACGCAGTATGACTGAAGCTTTCTTT.